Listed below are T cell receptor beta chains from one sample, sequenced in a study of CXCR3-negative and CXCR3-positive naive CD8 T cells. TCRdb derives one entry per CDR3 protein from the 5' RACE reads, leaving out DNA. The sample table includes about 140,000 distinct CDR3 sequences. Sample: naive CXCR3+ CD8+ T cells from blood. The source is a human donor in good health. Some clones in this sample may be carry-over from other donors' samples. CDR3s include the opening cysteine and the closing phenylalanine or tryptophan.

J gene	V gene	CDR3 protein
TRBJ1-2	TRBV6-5	CASSSRTAYGYTF
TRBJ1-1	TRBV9	CASSYSLGRDDTEAFF
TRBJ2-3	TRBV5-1	CASSLGGAWTDTQYF
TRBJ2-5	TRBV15	CATSRDLLGSQETQYF
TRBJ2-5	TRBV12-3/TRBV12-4	CASTTGTSGQETQYF
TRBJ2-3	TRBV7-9	CASSSSMGPPTSTDTQYF
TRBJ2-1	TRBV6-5	CASSYLAGPGDEQFF
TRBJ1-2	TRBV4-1	CASSQDYGGYTF
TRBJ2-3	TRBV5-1	CASSSAPDTQYF
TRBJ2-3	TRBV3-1	CASSQSSGGAGGLHTDTQYF
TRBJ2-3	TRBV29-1	CSVALSGGGPNTQYF
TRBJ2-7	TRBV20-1	CSARDLVLAYEQYF
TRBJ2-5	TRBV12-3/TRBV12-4	CASSGTGVVAQYF
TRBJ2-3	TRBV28	CASSRPDLGTQYF
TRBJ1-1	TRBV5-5	CASSFGDTEAFF
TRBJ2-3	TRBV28	CASIQETGFHTDTQYF
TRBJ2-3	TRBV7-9	CASSSGQGTDTQYF
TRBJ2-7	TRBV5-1	CASSITGIYEQYF
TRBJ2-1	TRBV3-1	CASSQGTGVGNEQFF
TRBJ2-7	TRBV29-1	CSVLGQSYEQYF
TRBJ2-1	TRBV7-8	CASSSISGRGNEQFF
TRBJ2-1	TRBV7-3	CASSLTGGYEQFF
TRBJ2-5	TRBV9	CASSPQWVGLLQETQYF
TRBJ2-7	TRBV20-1	CSAPGLAGLGEQYF
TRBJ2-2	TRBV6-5	CASAGTDKPGELFF
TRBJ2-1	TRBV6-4	CASRSYVRDSHNEQFF
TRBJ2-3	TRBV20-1	CSARVHGTGVTDTQYF
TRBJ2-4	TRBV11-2	CASSLGGRTRDIQYF
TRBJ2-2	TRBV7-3	CASSPKSRVRTGELFF
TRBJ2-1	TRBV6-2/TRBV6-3	CASSVLGTGYNEQFF
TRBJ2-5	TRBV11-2	CASSLEVSETQYF
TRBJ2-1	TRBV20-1	CSARAKTLYEQFF
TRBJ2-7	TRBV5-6	CASSPERDPYYEQYF
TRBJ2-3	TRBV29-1	CSVRGGGTDTQYF
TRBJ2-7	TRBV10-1	CASSESGTAYEQYF
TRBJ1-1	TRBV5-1	CASSLDGGTEAFF
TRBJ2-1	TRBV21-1	CASSKAATGTSGDYNEQFF
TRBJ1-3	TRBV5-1	CASSPLAGTGAYSGNTIYF
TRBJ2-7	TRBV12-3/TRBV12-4	CASSPLAGAHEQYF
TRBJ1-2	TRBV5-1	CARSLDGTGVDYGYTF
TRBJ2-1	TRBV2	CASNLAGPPYYNEQFF
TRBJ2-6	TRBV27	CASSLISGTANVLTF
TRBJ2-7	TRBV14	CASSQDRRDPYEQYF
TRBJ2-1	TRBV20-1	CSARDDGIGNEQFF
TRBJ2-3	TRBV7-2	CASSAGTSGPDTQYF
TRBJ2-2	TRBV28	CASSLSVSGDGELFF
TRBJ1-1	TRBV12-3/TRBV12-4	CASSHAGGVNTEAFF
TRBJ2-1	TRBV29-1	CSVERGNEQFF
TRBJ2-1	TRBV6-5	CASSYTSNNEQFF
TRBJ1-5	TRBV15	CATSTSGEGRQPQHF
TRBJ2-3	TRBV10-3	CAISLGQGTADTQYF
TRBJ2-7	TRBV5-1	CASSLISGAPYEQYF
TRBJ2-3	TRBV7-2	CASSGGTGSSTDTQYF
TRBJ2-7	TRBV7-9	CASNDQVGNSYEQYF
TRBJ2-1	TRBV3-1	CASSQGLPSSYNEQFF
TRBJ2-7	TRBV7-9	CASSIGQTDYEQYF
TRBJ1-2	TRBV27	CASSPDRKNYGYTF
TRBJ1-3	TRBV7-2	CASSPVGTSGNTIYF
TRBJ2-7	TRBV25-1	CASSEGGPYEQYF
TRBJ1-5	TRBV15	CASFLPSQGDRRMSGNQPQHF